This paragraph covers one T cell receptor beta chain sequence. Germline loops: CDR1 ENHRY, CDR2 SYGVKD. This CDR3 is built from 15 residues. Losses at the gene ends were 7 bases for V and 2 bases for J; bases not matched to a gene: 11. This entry comes from a study of T cells after somatic rescue of genetic block. The method was immunoSEQ multiplex PCR; TCRdb's version includes in-frame clones alone and lacks a portion of them. Among some 9,100 clones listed, just under 75% were seen once. Material for sequencing was peripheral blood mononuclear cells (PBMCs). This TCR was recovered from a boy between 5 and 17 years old. The J gene is TRBJ2-7, the V gene TRBV10-3, with 7 bases aligning to TRBD2. CDR3 sequence: CAIMGRLAEPYEQYF. In DNA form, the CDR3 reads TGTGCCATCATGGGTCGACTAGCTGAACCCTACGAGCAGTACTTC.